These T cell receptor beta chains were read from a single sample in a study of blood T cell repertoires in COVID-19. TCRdb's copy holds only in-frame clones and misses some; the assay was immunoSEQ multiplex PCR. Of about 99,000 clones listed, roughly 83% were seen once; the top ten hold approximately 3.3%. Sequenced sample: peripheral blood. The receptor set was obtained from a woman aged 80 or over with active or convalescent COVID-19. The CDR3 runs from the conserved cysteine through the conserved F or W. Each record gives: clone size, V gene, J gene, CDR3 protein. Some rows mark clone size as missing; the rest say once, few, many or name a class of expanded clone.

abundance: -
v_gene: TRBV27
j_gene: TRBJ1-1
CDR3aa: CASSLGGGGLTEAFF

abundance: -
v_gene: TRBV4-1
j_gene: TRBJ2-7
CDR3aa: CASSPNGLAVDEQYF

abundance: -
v_gene: TRBV15
j_gene: TRBJ2-3
CDR3aa: CATSPRVAGGIPPTDTQYF

abundance: once
v_gene: TRBV6-5
j_gene: TRBJ1-2
CDR3aa: CASSYSNTLTTGYTF

abundance: -
v_gene: TRBV21-1
j_gene: TRBJ2-5
CDR3aa: CASSKALPGGTQYF

abundance: once
v_gene: TRBV18
j_gene: TRBJ2-1
CDR3aa: CASSPSGTSGSYEQFF

abundance: -
v_gene: TRBV7-8
j_gene: TRBJ1-2
CDR3aa: CASSPDRVNGYTF

abundance: -
v_gene: TRBV19
j_gene: TRBJ1-1
CDR3aa: CASRPGHSVPEAFF

abundance: -
v_gene: TRBV3-1/TRBV3-2
j_gene: TRBJ2-7
CDR3aa: CASSQNRVSSQEQYF

abundance: few
v_gene: TRBV19
j_gene: TRBJ1-2
CDR3aa: CASSIAAGGPHGYTF

abundance: few
v_gene: TRBV19
j_gene: TRBJ1-2
CDR3aa: CASTDPGGADYGYTF

abundance: -
v_gene: TRBV27
j_gene: TRBJ1-2
CDR3aa: CASSPDRGQGYGYTF

abundance: -
v_gene: TRBV7-7
j_gene: TRBJ1-4
CDR3aa: CASSPGTGRNEKLFF

abundance: -
v_gene: TRBV2
j_gene: TRBJ2-7
CDR3aa: CASSERPGAYEQYF

abundance: -
v_gene: TRBV27
j_gene: TRBJ1-5
CDR3aa: CASSKRGQGANQPQHF

abundance: -
v_gene: TRBV6-5
j_gene: TRBJ1-4
CDR3aa: CASGRWDEKLFF

abundance: once
v_gene: TRBV27
j_gene: TRBJ2-5
CDR3aa: CASSLSIIYSQETQYF

abundance: -
v_gene: TRBV28
j_gene: TRBJ1-1
CDR3aa: CASRFGGTEAFF

abundance: once
v_gene: TRBV27
j_gene: TRBJ2-7
CDR3aa: CASSLSGILRGYEQYF

abundance: -
v_gene: TRBV23-1
j_gene: TRBJ2-6
CDR3aa: CASSQSMTTAISGANVLTF

abundance: -
v_gene: TRBV6-6
j_gene: TRBJ1-5
CDR3aa: CASSPPGQGTSNQPQHF

abundance: few
v_gene: TRBV6-1
j_gene: TRBJ1-4
CDR3aa: CASSDQRTGSEKLFF

abundance: -
v_gene: TRBV7-2
j_gene: TRBJ2-1
CDR3aa: CASSVDRQGEQFF

abundance: -
v_gene: TRBV30
j_gene: TRBJ2-1
CDR3aa: CAWSVTSGGEQFF

abundance: -
v_gene: TRBV2
j_gene: TRBJ1-5
CDR3aa: CASKLRGPGNQPQHF

abundance: -
v_gene: TRBV5-4
j_gene: TRBJ2-7
CDR3aa: CASSWDLGVGEQYF

abundance: once
v_gene: TRBV5-1
j_gene: TRBJ2-1
CDR3aa: CASARDLTSYNEQFF

abundance: -
v_gene: TRBV9
j_gene: TRBJ2-2
CDR3aa: CASSTGQGHTGELFF

abundance: -
v_gene: TRBV9
j_gene: TRBJ2-1
CDR3aa: CASSGTSGLYNEQFF

abundance: once
v_gene: TRBV4-1
j_gene: TRBJ1-1
CDR3aa: CASSQVQGRDTEAFF

abundance: -
v_gene: TRBV5-4
j_gene: TRBJ1-1
CDR3aa: CASSPGTATLRTEAFF

abundance: -
v_gene: TRBV29-1
j_gene: TRBJ1-1
CDR3aa: CSVVIGGGGAEAFF

abundance: -
v_gene: TRBV15
j_gene: TRBJ2-2
CDR3aa: CATSRDLSPGELFF

abundance: -
v_gene: TRBV28
j_gene: TRBJ1-1
CDR3aa: CASLEQVNTEAFF

abundance: once
v_gene: TRBV14
j_gene: TRBJ2-3
CDR3aa: CASSRTSGVTDTQYF